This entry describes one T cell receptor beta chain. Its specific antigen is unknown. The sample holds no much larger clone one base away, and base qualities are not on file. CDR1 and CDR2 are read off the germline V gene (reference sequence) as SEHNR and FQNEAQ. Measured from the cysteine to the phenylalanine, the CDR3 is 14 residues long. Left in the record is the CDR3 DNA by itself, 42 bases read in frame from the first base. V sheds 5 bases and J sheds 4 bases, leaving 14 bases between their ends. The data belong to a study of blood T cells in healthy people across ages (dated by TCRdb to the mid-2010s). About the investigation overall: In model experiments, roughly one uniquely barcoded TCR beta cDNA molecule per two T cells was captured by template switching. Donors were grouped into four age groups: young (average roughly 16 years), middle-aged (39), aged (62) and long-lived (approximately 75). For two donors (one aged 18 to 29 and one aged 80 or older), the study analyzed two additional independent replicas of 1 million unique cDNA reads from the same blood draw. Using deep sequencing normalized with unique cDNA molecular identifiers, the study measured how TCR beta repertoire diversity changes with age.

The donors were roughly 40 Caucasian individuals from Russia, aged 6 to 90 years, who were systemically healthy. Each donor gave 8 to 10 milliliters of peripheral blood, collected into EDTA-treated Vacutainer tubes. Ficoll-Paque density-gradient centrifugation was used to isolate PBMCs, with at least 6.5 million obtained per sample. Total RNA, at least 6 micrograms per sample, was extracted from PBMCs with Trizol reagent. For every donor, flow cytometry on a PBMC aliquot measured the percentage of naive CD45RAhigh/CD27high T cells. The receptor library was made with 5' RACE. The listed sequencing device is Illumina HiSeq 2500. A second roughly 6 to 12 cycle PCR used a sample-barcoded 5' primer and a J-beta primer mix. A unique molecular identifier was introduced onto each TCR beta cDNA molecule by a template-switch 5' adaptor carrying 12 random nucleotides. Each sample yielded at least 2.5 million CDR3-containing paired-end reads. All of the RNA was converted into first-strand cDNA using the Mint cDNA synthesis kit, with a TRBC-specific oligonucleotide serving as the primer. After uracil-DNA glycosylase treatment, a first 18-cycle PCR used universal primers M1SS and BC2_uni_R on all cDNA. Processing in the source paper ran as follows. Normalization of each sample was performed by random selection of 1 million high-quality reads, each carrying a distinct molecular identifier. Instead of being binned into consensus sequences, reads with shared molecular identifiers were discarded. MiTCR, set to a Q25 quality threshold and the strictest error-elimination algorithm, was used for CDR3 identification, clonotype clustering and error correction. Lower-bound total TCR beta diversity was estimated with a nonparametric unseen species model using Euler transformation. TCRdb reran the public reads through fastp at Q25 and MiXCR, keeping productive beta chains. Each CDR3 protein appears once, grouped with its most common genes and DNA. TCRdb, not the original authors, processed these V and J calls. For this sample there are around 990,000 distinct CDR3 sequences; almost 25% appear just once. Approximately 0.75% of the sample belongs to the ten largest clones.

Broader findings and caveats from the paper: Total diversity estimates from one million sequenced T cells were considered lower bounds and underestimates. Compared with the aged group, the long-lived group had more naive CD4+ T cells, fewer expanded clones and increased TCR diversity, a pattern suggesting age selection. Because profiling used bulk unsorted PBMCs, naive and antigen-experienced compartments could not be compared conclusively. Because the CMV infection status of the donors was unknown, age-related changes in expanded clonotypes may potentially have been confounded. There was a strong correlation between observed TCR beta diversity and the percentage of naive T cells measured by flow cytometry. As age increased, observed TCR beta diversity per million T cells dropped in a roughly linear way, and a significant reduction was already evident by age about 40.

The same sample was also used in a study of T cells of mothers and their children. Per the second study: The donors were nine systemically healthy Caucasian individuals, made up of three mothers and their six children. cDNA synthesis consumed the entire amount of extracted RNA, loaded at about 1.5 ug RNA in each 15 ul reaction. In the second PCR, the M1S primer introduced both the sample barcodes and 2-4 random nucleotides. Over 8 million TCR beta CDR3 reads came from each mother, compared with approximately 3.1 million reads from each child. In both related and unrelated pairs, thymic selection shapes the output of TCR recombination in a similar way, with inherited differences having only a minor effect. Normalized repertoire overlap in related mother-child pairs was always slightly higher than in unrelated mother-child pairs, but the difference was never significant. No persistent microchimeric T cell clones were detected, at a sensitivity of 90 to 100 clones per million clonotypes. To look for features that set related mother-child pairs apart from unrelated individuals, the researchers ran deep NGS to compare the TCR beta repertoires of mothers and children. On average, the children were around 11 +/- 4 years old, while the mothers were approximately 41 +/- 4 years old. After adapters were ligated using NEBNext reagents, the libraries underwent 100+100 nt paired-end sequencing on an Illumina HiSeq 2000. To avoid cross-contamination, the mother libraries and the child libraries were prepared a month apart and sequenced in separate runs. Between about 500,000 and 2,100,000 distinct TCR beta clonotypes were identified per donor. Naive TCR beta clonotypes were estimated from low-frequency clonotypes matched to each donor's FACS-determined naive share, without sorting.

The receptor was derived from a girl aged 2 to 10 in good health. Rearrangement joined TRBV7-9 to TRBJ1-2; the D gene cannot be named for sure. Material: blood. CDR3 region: CASSPLVRSYGYTF. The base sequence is TGTGCCAGCAGCCCTCTGGTACGGAGCTATGGCTACACCTTC. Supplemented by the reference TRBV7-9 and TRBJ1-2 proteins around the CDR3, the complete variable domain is DTGVSQNPRHKITKRGQNVTFRCDPISEHNRLYWYRQTLGQGPEFLTYFQNEAQLEKSRLLSDRFSAERPKGSFSTLEIQRTEQGDSAMYLCASSPLVRSYGYTFGSGTRLTVV.